These 30 T cell receptor beta chains were all obtained from the same sample, sequenced in a study of CD8 T cells in Susac syndrome. Random hexamers were used to reverse transcribe about 0.5 to 1 ug of RNA. A single record per CDR3 protein comes from TCRdb applying MiXCR to the immunoSEQ multiplex PCR reads. The sample lists about 240,000 distinct CDR3 sequences; 90% to 97% were seen once. The specimen was CD4+ T cells from PBMCs. Receptor source: a human donor with Susac syndrome.

The chain joins TRBV20-1 to TRBJ1-2; the D is unclear. CDR3 size: 14 residues. Trimming pared 4 bases from V and 8 bases from J, leaving 20 bases between. Per germline, CDR1 DFQATT and CDR2 SNEGSKA (reference sequence). The CDR3 here is CSAKEINGPQGYTF. As DNA, the CDR3 is TGCAGTGCTAAAGAGATAAACGGGCCTCAAGGCTACACCTTC.

The gene calls are TRBV18 and TRBJ1-4, with TRBD1 matching over 9 bases. V lost 4 bases, J lost 6 bases, and 6 bases stayed unmatched. This CDR3 comprises 15 residues. In germline, CDR1 is KGHSH, CDR2 LQKENI. For the CDR3, the DNA is TGTGCCAGCTCACTGAACAGGGGGCCGGATGAAAAACTGTTTTTT. Translation: CASSLNRGPDEKLFF.

The chain employs TRBV9 and TRBJ2-7; perhaps TRBD2 as D (6 bases). The germline V and J ends were trimmed by 5 bases and 0 bases, with 12 bases remaining between them. The CDR3 covers 14 residues. Germline V gene data show CDR1 as SGDLS and CDR2 as YYNGEE. CDR3 residues: CASSGEGGSYEQYF. CDR3 coding DNA: TGTGCCAGCAGTGGCGAGGGAGGCTCCTACGAGCAGTACTTC.

The chain combines TRBV30 with TRBJ1-1; tentatively, D is TRBD1 (5 bases). Germline assignment: CDR1 GTSNPN and CDR2 SVGIG (reference sequence). This CDR3 has 14 amino acids. The germline V and J ends were trimmed by 0 bases and 1 base, with 9 bases remaining between them. CDR3 DNA: TGTGCCTGGAGTGTACGTGGGGCGAACACTGAAGCTTTCTTT. Amino acids: CAWSVRGANTEAFF.

The chain links TRBV6-4 to TRBJ2-3; D is uncertain. CDR3 length: 13 residues. CDR1 and CDR2 from the germline V gene are MRHNA and SNTAGT. Trimming took 5 bases from V and 5 from J, leaving 11 bases between them. The CDR3, as DNA: TGTGCCAGCAGTTCCGACTGGCGAGATACGCAGTATTTT. As protein: CASSSDWRDTQYF.

This clonotype was observed once. The rearrangement uses TRBV5-1 and TRBJ2-6; D not certain. Germline CDR1 and CDR2: SGHRS and YFSETQ. The germline V and J ends were trimmed by 0 bases and 0 bases, with 7 bases remaining between them. The CDR3 has 16 amino acids. The chain's CDR3 is CASSLELDSGANVLTF. CDR3 DNA: TGCGCCAGCAGCTTGGAATTAGACTCTGGGGCCAACGTCCTGACTTTC. The whole variable domain, filled in from reference TRBV5-1 and TRBJ2-6, reads KAGVTQTPRYLIKTRGQQVTLSCSPISGHRSVSWYQQTPGQGLQFLFEYFSETQRNKGNFPGRFSGRQFSNSRSEMNVSTLELGDSALYLCASSLELDSGANVLTFGAGSRLTVL.

The chain has TRBV2 and TRBJ1-5, with D perhaps matching TRBD1 (5 bases). CDR1 is SNHLY and CDR2 is FYNNEI in the germline V gene. CDR3 length: 14 residues. Trimming took 1 base from V and 4 from J, leaving 8 bases between them. The CDR3 nucleotides are TGTGCCAGCAGTGAAGGACAGAGGAATCAGCCCCAGCATTTT. Translation: CASSEGQRNQPQHF.

The chain couples TRBV14 to TRBJ2-5, with D tentatively TRBD2 (5 bases). The germline V gene encodes CDR1 SGHDN and CDR2 FVKESK. This CDR3 contains 20 residues. V was trimmed by 1 base and J by 2 bases, leaving 26 bases between them. This CDR3 reads CASSQAEVLGGRWLQETQYF. The CDR3 DNA follows: TGTGCCAGCAGCCAAGCCGAAGTACTCGGCGGGCGCTGGCTACAAGAGACCCAGTACTTC.

The rearrangement joins TRBV7-2 to TRBJ2-2, with D unclear. The CDR3 length is 15 residues. V was shortened by 5 bases and J by 1 base, with 11 bases between the two germline ends. The germline V gene has CDR1 SGHTA and CDR2 FQGNSA. The CDR3 nucleotides are TGTGCCAGCAGCCGAAACGCAGGGAACACCGGGGAGCTGTTTTTT. It translates to CASSRNAGNTGELFF. Drawing the rest from reference TRBV7-2 and TRBJ2-2, the complete variable domain is GAGVSQSPSNKVTEKGKDVELRCDPISGHTALYWYRQSLGQGLEFLIYFQGNSAPDKSGLPSDRFSAERTGGSVSTLTIQRTQQEDSAVYLCASSRNAGNTGELFFGEGSRLTVL.

This chain joins TRBV5-1 and TRBJ1-4; D remains ambiguous. The germline V and J ends were trimmed by 0 bases and 0 bases, with 6 bases remaining between them. The CDR3 spans 15 residues. Germline V lookup: CDR1 SGHRS, CDR2 YFSETQ. The CDR3 DNA reads as TGCGCCAGCAGCTTGGACCAGGCAACTAATGAAAAACTGTTTTTT. It is translated as CASSLDQATNEKLFF.

V is TRBV29-1 and J is TRBJ1-1; no firm D call. Germline loops: CDR1 SQVTM, CDR2 ANQGSEA. CDR3 length: 13 residues. V dropped 7 bases and J dropped 4 bases, with 16 bases sitting between them. The CDR3 region is CSASDRRGTEAFF. In nucleotides, the CDR3 is TGCAGCGCCTCGGACCGACGGGGCACTGAAGCTTTCTTT.

This CDR3 reads CASSSQGYTQYF. CDR3 nucleotides: TGTGCCAGCAGCTCCCAGGGTTATACGCAGTATTTT. The J gene is TRBJ2-3, the V gene TRBV11-2, with a weak D call TRBD1 (5 bases). Trimming stripped 4 bases from V and 7 bases from J, with 9 bases between. Germline CDR1 and CDR2: SGHAT and FQNNGV. CDR3 size: 12 residues.

The J gene is TRBJ2-7, the V gene TRBV9; 8 bases agree with TRBD1. V was pared by 3 bases and J by 4 bases, with 12 bases of the junction left unmatched. Germline V gives CDR1 SGDLS, CDR2 YYNGEE. The CDR3 extends over 16 amino acids. CDR3 in amino acids: CASSASGQAGVYEQYF. CDR3 bases: TGTGCCAGCAGCGCCTCGGGACAGGCTGGGGTGTACGAGCAGTACTTC.

The V gene is TRBV20-1, the J gene TRBJ2-7; TRBD2 aligns across 7 bases. This CDR3 has 14 amino acids. With V trimmed by 1 base and J by 6 bases, 9 bases remained unmatched. The germline V gene has CDR1 DFQATT and CDR2 SNEGSKA (reference sequence). The CDR3 DNA follows: TGCAGTGCTAGAGTTGGGGCGGGAGCTAGCGAGCAGTACTTC. It is translated as CSARVGAGASEQYF.

The chain is built from TRBV20-1 and TRBJ2-1; 12 bases agree with TRBD2. This CDR3 has 16 residues. After removal of 4 bases from V and 8 bases from J, the junction contained 12 bases not matched to a gene. Germline V gives CDR1 DFQATT, CDR2 SNEGSKA (reference sequence). The CDR3 region is CSATPKLAGGAHEQFF. CDR3 nucleotides: TGCAGTGCTACGCCAAAACTAGCGGGAGGAGCCCATGAGCAGTTCTTC.

This clonotype showed up just once. This chain connects TRBV2 to TRBJ2-1, with D unclear. Germline CDR1 is SNHLY and CDR2 is FYNNEI. The CDR3 covers 12 residues. With 5 bases removed from V and 15 bases from J, the gap between germline ends came to 17 bases. The DNA for the CDR3 is TGTGCCAGCAGTTCTGCCCCGGCCCCTCCGTTCTTC. Protein product: CASSSAPAPPFF.

The chain links TRBV7-9 to TRBJ2-7; TRBD2 aligns across 9 bases. The germline V gene has CDR1 SEHNR and CDR2 FQNEAQ (reference sequence). J was trimmed by 7 bases and V by 2 bases; bases with no gene match: 0. CDR3 length: 12 amino acids. The CDR3 loop reads CASSLLAGEQYF. In nucleotides, the CDR3 is TGTGCCAGCAGCTTACTAGCGGGAGAGCAGTACTTC. The variable domain in full, completed from reference TRBV7-9 and TRBJ2-7, reads DTGVSQNPRHKITKRGQNVTFRCDPISEHNRLYWYRQTLGQGPEFLTYFQNEAQLEKSRLLSDRFSAERPKGSFSTLEIQRTEQGDSAMYLCASSLLAGEQYFGPGTRLTVT.

The chain uses TRBV27 and TRBJ1-2; D ambiguous. The CDR3 consists of 14 residues. Germline V gene lookup returns CDR1 MNHEY and CDR2 SMNVEV (reference sequence). V lost 5 bases and J lost 8, with 18 bases in between. The CDR3 protein is CASSLDSRTYGYTF. The CDR3 DNA reads as TGTGCCAGCAGTCTGGACTCGAGAACGTACGGCTACACCTTC.

The rearrangement links TRBV5-1 to TRBJ1-1, with unresolved D. The V gene's germline CDR1 is SGHRS and CDR2 YFSETQ. This CDR3 is built from 12 residues. V was clipped by 4 bases and J by 5 bases, with 9 bases between them. The DNA for the CDR3 is TGCGCCAGCAGCCCGGTCGGGACTGAAGCTTTCTTT. Translation gives CASSPVGTEAFF. The full variable domain, its missing parts supplied by reference TRBV5-1 and TRBJ1-1, is KAGVTQTPRYLIKTRGQQVTLSCSPISGHRSVSWYQQTPGQGLQFLFEYFSETQRNKGNFPGRFSGRQFSNSRSEMNVSTLELGDSALYLCASSPVGTEAFFGQGTRLTVV.

The chain couples TRBV30 to TRBJ1-2, with unresolved D. The germline V and J ends were trimmed by 4 bases and 4 bases, with 13 bases remaining between them. This CDR3 is 13 amino acids long. Germline V CDR1 and CDR2: GTSNPN, SVGIG (reference sequence). The CDR3 spells CAWIPGSSYGYTF. CDR3 DNA sequence: TGTGCCTGGATTCCGGGCAGTAGCTATGGCTACACCTTC.

The chain links TRBV13 to TRBJ1-4; D gene uncertain. Trimming left V 5 bases short and J 4 bases short, with 17 bases between. Looked up from germline, CDR1 is PRHDT and CDR2 is FYEKMQ (reference sequence). The CDR3 runs 16 residues. The CDR3 DNA follows: TGTGCCAGCAGCCCTTACTCCGGTTCCGGTAATGAAAAACTGTTTTTT. Its translation is CASSPYSGSGNEKLFF.

The genes are TRBV19 and TRBJ1-5; D is unresolved. CDR3 length: 15 residues. From germline, CDR1 is LNHDA and CDR2 SQIVND (reference sequence). Deletions cut 2 bases from V and 2 bases from J, with 10 bases between. CDR3 nucleotides: TGTGCCAGTAGTATATCGGGGAGTGGCAATCAGCCCCAGCATTTT. This encodes CASSISGSGNQPQHF.

The rearrangement uses TRBV9 and TRBJ2-7; 7 nucleotides agree with TRBD1. Germline CDR1 reads SGDLS; CDR2 reads YYNGEE. This CDR3 has 14 amino acids. Germline trimming cut 4 bases from V and 4 bases from J; bases unmatched to any gene: 8. The CDR3 spells CASSLGDRTYEQYF. The CDR3 region has the DNA TGTGCCAGCAGCCTTGGGGACAGAACGTACGAGCAGTACTTC.

Only one count was recorded for this clonotype. The chain has TRBV15 and TRBJ1-2; D gene uncertain. This CDR3 is 16 amino acids long. V lost 0 bases, J lost 0 bases, and 11 bases lay in between. Germline V gene lookup returns CDR1 LNHNV and CDR2 YYDKDF (reference sequence). In DNA, the CDR3 is TGTGCCACCAGCAGAGATTCGGCAGCTACTAACTATGGCTACACCTTC. Translating gives CATSRDSAATNYGYTF.

V is TRBV28 and J is TRBJ2-1; D is unclear. Trimming took 6 bases from V and 4 from J, leaving 19 bases between them. Per germline, CDR1 MDHEN and CDR2 SYDVKM. The CDR3 consists of 16 residues. The CDR3 loop is CASSLSRATSYNEQFF. Written as DNA, the CDR3 is TGTGCCAGCAGCCTATCTAGGGCCACGTCATACAATGAGCAGTTCTTC.

This chain uses TRBV28 with TRBJ2-1, with no clear D. The germline CDR1 and CDR2 sequences are MDHEN and SYDVKM. V lost 6 bases and J lost 4, with 16 bases in between. This CDR3 contains 15 residues. Here the CDR3 reads CASRLPGGFYNEQFF. CDR3 in DNA: TGTGCCAGCAGGCTCCCGGGTGGGTTTTACAATGAGCAGTTCTTC.

This clonotype was seen just once. The chain recombines TRBV14 with TRBJ1-1; tentative D call: TRBD1 (6 bases). The V gene lost 2 bases and the J gene lost 5 bases, with 9 bases spanning the gap. The germline V gene encodes CDR1 SGHDN and CDR2 FVKESK. This CDR3 region has 13 residues. CDR3 protein: CASSQLQGTEAFF. CDR3 DNA sequence: TGTGCCAGCAGCCAACTACAGGGAACTGAAGCTTTCTTT.

This chain connects TRBV9 to TRBJ1-1; D is possibly TRBD1 (5 bases). Trimming stripped 0 bases from V and 4 bases from J, with 7 bases between. Germline-derived CDR1 and CDR2 are SGDLS and YYNGEE. The length of the CDR3 is 13 residues. CDR3 amino acids: CASSVAQGTEAFF. The CDR3 nucleotides are TGTGCCAGCAGCGTAGCTCAGGGCACTGAAGCTTTCTTT.

V gene TRBV7-9 combines with J gene TRBJ2-1; the match to TRBD2 covers 7 bases. V lost 3 bases and J lost 0; bases outside the gene matches: 11. Germline loops: CDR1 SEHNR, CDR2 FQNEAQ (reference sequence). The CDR3 is 18 residues long. CDR3 amino acids: CASSFQASGLSSYNEQFF. The DNA of the CDR3 is TGTGCCAGCAGCTTCCAGGCTAGCGGACTAAGCTCCTACAATGAGCAGTTCTTC.

V is TRBV18 and J is TRBJ2-7, with TRBD1 matching over 7 bases. Trimming took 3 bases from V and 2 from J; bases not matched to a gene: 4. CDR3 length: 14 amino acids. Germline CDR1 and CDR2: KGHSH and LQKENI. The CDR3 loop reads CASSPPGQAYEQYF. In DNA, the CDR3 is TGTGCCAGCTCACCTCCCGGACAGGCCTACGAGCAGTACTTC.